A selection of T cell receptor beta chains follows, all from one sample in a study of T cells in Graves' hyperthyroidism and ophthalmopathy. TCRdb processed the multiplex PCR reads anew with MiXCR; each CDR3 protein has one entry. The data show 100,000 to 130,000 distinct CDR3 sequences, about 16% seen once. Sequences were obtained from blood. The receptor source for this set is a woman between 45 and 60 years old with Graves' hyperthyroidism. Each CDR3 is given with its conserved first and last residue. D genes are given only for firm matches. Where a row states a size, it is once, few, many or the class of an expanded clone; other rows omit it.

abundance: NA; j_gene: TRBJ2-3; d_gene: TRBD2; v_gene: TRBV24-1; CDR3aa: CATRPGTSGSDTQYF; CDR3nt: TGTGCCACCCGCCCGGGGACTAGCGGGAGTGATACGCAGTATTTT
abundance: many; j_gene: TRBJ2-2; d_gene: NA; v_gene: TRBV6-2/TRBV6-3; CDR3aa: CASSTLRRAVENTGELFF; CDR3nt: TGTGCCAGCAGTACCCTACGTCGGGCGGTAGAGAACACCGGGGAGCTGTTTTTT
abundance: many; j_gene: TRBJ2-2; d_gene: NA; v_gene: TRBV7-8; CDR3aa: CASPVSSGNTGELFF; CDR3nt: TGTGCCAGCCCTGTCTCGTCGGGGAACACCGGGGAGCTGTTTTTT
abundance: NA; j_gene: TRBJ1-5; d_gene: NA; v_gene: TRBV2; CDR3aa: CASSEAKQPQHF; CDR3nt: TGTGCCAGCAGTGAAGCGAAGCAGCCCCAGCATTTT
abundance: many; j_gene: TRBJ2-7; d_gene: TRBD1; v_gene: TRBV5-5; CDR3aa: CASSRKPGTAITYEQYF; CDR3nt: TGTGCCAGCAGCAGAAAACCCGGGACAGCCATAACTTACGAGCAGTACTTC
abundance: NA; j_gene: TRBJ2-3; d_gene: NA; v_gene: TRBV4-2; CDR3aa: CASSQGGLRFTDTQYF; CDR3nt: TGTGCCAGCAGCCAAGGGGGCTTACGGTTCACAGATACGCAGTATTTT
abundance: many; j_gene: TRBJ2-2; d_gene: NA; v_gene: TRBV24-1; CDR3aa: CATSDPASGNRGGELFF; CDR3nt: TGTGCCACCAGTGACCCTGCTTCGGGGAATCGTGGCGGGGAGCTGTTTTTT
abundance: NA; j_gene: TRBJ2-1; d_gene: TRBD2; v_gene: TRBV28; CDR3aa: CASSRRSGAKNMQFF; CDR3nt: TGTGCCAGCAGTCGTCGTAGCGGGGCTAAAAATATGCAGTTCTTC
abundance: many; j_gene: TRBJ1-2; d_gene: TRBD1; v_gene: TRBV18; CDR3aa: CASSVGQGNGYTF; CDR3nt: TGTGCCAGCTCGGTGGGACAGGGGAACGGCTACACCTTC
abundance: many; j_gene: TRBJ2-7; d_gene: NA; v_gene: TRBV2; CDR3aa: CASSRQVPYEQYF; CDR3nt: TGTGCCAGCAGTCGGCAGGTCCCCTACGAGCAGTACTTC
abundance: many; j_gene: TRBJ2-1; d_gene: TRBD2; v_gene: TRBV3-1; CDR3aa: CASSQVAGGPAEQFF; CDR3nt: TGTGCCAGCAGCCAAGTGGCGGGAGGGCCGGCTGAGCAGTTCTTC
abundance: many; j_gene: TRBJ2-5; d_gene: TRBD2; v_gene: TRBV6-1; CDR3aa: CASQTSAQETQYF; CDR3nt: TGTGCCAGCCAAACTAGCGCGCAAGAGACCCAGTACTTC
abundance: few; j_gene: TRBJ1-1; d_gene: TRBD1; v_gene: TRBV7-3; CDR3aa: CASSSWDRGSTEAFF; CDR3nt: TGTGCCAGCAGCTCATGGGACAGGGGCAGCACTGAAGCTTTCTTT
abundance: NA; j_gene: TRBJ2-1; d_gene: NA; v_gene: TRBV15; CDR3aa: CATSRERVSYNEQFF; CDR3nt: TGTGCCACCAGCAGAGAGCGGGTCTCCTACAATGAGCAGTTCTTC
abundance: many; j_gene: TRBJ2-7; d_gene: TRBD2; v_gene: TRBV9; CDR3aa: CASSAGLAGYEQYF; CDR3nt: TGTGCCAGCAGCGCGGGACTAGCGGGGTACGAGCAGTACTTC
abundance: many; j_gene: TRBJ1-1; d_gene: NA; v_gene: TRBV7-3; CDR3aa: CASSPSTLKSTEAFF; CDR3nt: TGTGCCAGCAGTCCTAGCACGTTAAAGAGCACTGAAGCTTTCTTT
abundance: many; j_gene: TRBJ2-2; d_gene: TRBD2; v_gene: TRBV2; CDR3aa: CASNPGTRNSGELFF; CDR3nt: TGTGCCAGCAACCCAGGGACTAGAAATTCCGGGGAGCTGTTTTTT
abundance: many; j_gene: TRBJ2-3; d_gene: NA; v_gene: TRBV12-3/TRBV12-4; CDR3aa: CASSPGLGVSDTQYF; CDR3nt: TGTGCCAGCAGCCCGGGACTGGGGGTCTCGGATACGCAGTATTTT
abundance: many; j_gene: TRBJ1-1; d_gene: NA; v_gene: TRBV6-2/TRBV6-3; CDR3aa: CASSTGQRMNTEAFF; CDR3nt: TGTGCCAGCAGTACCGGACAGAGGATGAACACTGAAGCTTTCTTT
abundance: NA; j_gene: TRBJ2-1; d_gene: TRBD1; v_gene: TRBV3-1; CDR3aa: CASSHGDRYNEQFF; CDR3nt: TGTGCCAGCAGCCATGGGGACAGATACAATGAGCAGTTCTTC
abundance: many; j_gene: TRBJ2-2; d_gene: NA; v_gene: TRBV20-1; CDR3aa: CSGAGGNTGELFF; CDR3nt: TGCAGTGGGGCAGGAGGAAACACCGGGGAGCTGTTTTTT
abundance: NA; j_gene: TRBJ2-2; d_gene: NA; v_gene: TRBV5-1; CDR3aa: CASSLEDRGELFF; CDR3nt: TGCGCCAGCAGCTTGGAAGACCGCGGGGAGCTGTTTTTT
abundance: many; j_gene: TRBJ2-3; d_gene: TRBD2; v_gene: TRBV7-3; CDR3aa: CASSLNPAGEDTQYF; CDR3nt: TGTGCCAGCAGCTTAAATCCGGCGGGGGAAGATACGCAGTATTTT
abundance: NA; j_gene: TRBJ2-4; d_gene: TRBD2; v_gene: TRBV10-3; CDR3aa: CAISEGWASGKNIQYF; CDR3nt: TGTGCCATCAGTGAAGGTTGGGCTAGCGGAAAAAACATTCAGTACTTC
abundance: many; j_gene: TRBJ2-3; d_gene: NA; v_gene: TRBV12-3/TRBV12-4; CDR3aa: CASSSGGGTDTQYF; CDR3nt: TGTGCCAGCAGCTCTGGGGGAGGCACAGATACGCAGTATTTT
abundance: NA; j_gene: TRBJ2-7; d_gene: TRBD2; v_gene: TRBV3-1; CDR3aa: CASSLPGLAGVKEQYF; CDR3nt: TGTGCCAGCAGCCTACCGGGACTAGCGGGAGTTAAGGAGCAGTACTTC
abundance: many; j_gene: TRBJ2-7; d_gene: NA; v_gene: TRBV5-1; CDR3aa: CASSLGIPPLSYEQYF; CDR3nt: TGCGCCAGCAGCTTGGGAATACCCCCACTCTCCTACGAGCAGTACTTC
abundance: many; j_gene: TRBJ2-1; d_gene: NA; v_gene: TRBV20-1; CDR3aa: CSAREGGHEGGEQFF; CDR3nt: TGCAGTGCTAGAGAGGGGGGACATGAGGGCGGTGAGCAGTTCTTC
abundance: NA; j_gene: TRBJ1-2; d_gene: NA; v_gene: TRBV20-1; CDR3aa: CSARGRNRDLSGYTF; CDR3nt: TGCAGTGCTAGAGGGCGAAACAGGGATTTAAGTGGCTACACCTTC